One T cell receptor beta chain is described in this entry. Clones were sequenced by immunoSEQ multiplex PCR, and TCRdb holds only the in-frame ones, with some missing. Among roughly 150,000 clones listed, roughly 88% were seen once. V was pared by 5 bases and J by 0 bases, with 3 bases of the junction left unmatched. The germline V gene has CDR1 SGHRS and CDR2 YFSETQ. The CDR3 length is 14 residues. This sample was included in a study of blood T cell repertoires in COVID-19. This chain joins TRBV5-1 and TRBJ2-7; 9 nucleotides agree with TRBD1. The material sequenced was peripheral blood. This receptor was obtained from a man of 80 years or more with COVID-19, enrolled during active disease. The CDR3 region is CASRAGQGSYEQYF. The CDR3 nucleotides read TGCGCCAGCAGGGCGGGACAGGGCTCCTACGAGCAGTACTTC. Variable domain in full (rest from reference TRBV5-1 and TRBJ2-7): KAGVTQTPRYLIKTRGQQVTLSCSPISGHRSVSWYQQTPGQGLQFLFEYFSETQRNKGNFPGRFSGRQFSNSRSEMNVSTLELGDSALYLCASRAGQGSYEQYFGPGTRLTVT.